A selection of T cell receptor beta chains follows, all from one sample in a study of T-cell memory formation after mild COVID-19. From the 5' RACE reads, TCRdb called clonotypes with MiXCR, one entry per CDR3 protein. The data show almost 550,000 distinct CDR3 sequences, about a fifth seen once. What was sequenced was PBMCs or a T cell subset sorted from them (not recorded which). The receptors originated from an adult woman who had mild COVID-19 (a few samples of this study predate the infection). Cell type and time point are not known. Both conserved end residues are part of each CDR3. D genes are given only for firm matches. Size tells how often a clone was seen (once, few, many) or the class of an expanded clone, and some rows leave it out.

clone size	D gene	J gene	V gene	CDR3 DNA	CDR3 protein
many	-	TRBJ2-1	TRBV5-6	TGTGCCAGCAGCCTGAGCAGAGGTGAGCAGTTCTTC	CASSLSRGEQFF
few	TRBD2	TRBJ2-2	TRBV2	TGTGCCAGCAGCCCCTTAGCGGGGAGGAACACCGGGGAGCTGTTTTTT	CASSPLAGRNTGELFF
few	-	TRBJ1-2	TRBV25-1	TGTGCCAGCAGTGATTTCGGGGGCCTCTTTAACTATGGCTACACCTTC	CASSDFGGLFNYGYTF
-	-	TRBJ2-7	TRBV25-1	TGTGCCAGCAGTGAATTCGGGCGGTGTTACTTC	CASSEFGRCYF
-	-	TRBJ2-6	TRBV2	TGTGCCAGCAGTGAGTTAACAGGCTCTGGGGCCAACGTCCTGACTTTC	CASSELTGSGANVLTF
few	-	TRBJ2-1	TRBV24-1	TGTGCCACCAGTGTTGGCGGGGACTCCTACAATGAGCAGTTCTTC	CATSVGGDSYNEQFF
few	-	TRBJ2-7	TRBV4-3	TGCGCCAGCAGCCAAGGTCGGGAAGGGGCCACCTACGAGCAGTACTTC	CASSQGREGATYEQYF
-	TRBD1	TRBJ2-2	TRBV5-1	TGCGCCAGCAGCGAGGGGACAGGGATCACCGGGGAGCTGTTTTTT	CASSEGTGITGELFF
once	TRBD1	TRBJ1-4	TRBV15	TGTGCCACCAGCAGAGGGGGACAGGGGGCTAAGGGTCGTGAAAAACTGTTTTTT	CATSRGGQGAKGREKLFF
-	TRBD1	TRBJ2-7	TRBV20-1	TGCAGTGCTAGAAAGGCAGGGGGCCTTGGAAGCGAGCAGTACTTC	CSARKAGGLGSEQYF
few	-	TRBJ2-3	TRBV19	TGTGCCAGTAGATGGGGGGGCGGAACTTTCACAGATACGCAGTATTTT	CASRWGGGTFTDTQYF
few	-	TRBJ1-1	TRBV5-1	TGCGCCAGCAGCTTGGGGTCAGGGGCCACTGAAGCTTTCTTT	CASSLGSGATEAFF
-	-	TRBJ1-6	TRBV27	TGTGCCAGCAGCGGACCGACTTTGGGTTCACCCCTCCACTTT	CASSGPTLGSPLHF
-	-	TRBJ2-1	TRBV5-1	TGCGCCAGCAGCTTGCAGGTTAGCTCGGACGAGCAGTTCTTC	CASSLQVSSDEQFF
few	-	TRBJ2-2	TRBV9	TGTGCCAGCAGCGTAGAGGTCCACGGGGAGCTGTTTTTT	CASSVEVHGELFF
-	TRBD2	TRBJ2-3	TRBV6-5	TGTGCCAGCAGTGGGACTAGCGGGAGGGCCGAGTCAGATACGCAGTATTTT	CASSGTSGRAESDTQYF
many	TRBD2	TRBJ2-1	TRBV7-2	TGTGCCAGCAGCTTAGCTCGGGCGGGAGGGCCACAGGAGCAGTTCTTC	CASSLARAGGPQEQFF
few	-	TRBJ2-7	TRBV19	TGTGCCAGTAGTGGGGCAGCGTGGACAGACTCCTACGAGCAGTACTTC	CASSGAAWTDSYEQYF
-	-	TRBJ1-6	TRBV5-4	TGTGCCAGCAGCTTGGGGCAGGGCGGGAATTCACCCCTCCACTTT	CASSLGQGGNSPLHF
few	TRBD2	TRBJ2-1	TRBV7-9	TGTGCCAGTTTTGAGGGTCTAGCGGGAAGGGATGAGCAGTTCTTC	CASFEGLAGRDEQFF
many	-	TRBJ2-3	TRBV5-1	TGCGCCAGCAGCTTGTCGGGAAGGGGCACAGATACGCAGTATTTT	CASSLSGRGTDTQYF
few	TRBD2	TRBJ2-1	TRBV24-1	TGTGCCACCGGCCGGGGAGCGGGGGGTTCCAATGAGCAGTTCTTC	CATGRGAGGSNEQFF
-	-	TRBJ1-5	TRBV6-2/TRBV6-3	TGTGCCAGCAGTCCTGACAGGTCCCAGCCCCAGCATTTT	CASSPDRSQPQHF
-	-	TRBJ1-1	TRBV7-8	TGTGCCAGCAGCGTAGTCAGGGTTATGGGGGGCACTGAAGCTTTCTTT	CASSVVRVMGGTEAFF
many	TRBD2	TRBJ2-1	TRBV7-2	TGTGCCAGCAGCTTAGTGGCGGGGGGTTACAATGAGCAGTTCTTC	CASSLVAGGYNEQFF
-	-	TRBJ2-5	TRBV29-1	TGCAGCGTCGTAAAGGATGGACAGACCCAGTACTTC	CSVVKDGQTQYF